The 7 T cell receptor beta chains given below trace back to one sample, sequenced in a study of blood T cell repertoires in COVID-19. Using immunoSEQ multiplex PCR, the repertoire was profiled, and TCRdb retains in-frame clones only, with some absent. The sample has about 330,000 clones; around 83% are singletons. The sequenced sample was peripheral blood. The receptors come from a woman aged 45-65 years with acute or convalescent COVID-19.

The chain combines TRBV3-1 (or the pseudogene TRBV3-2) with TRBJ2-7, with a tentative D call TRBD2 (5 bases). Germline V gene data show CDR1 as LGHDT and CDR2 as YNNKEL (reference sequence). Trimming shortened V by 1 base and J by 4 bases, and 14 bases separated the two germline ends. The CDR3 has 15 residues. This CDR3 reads CASSQGPAGRYEQYF. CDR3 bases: TGTGCCAGCAGCCAAGGGCCCGCGGGCCGGTACGAGCAGTACTTC.

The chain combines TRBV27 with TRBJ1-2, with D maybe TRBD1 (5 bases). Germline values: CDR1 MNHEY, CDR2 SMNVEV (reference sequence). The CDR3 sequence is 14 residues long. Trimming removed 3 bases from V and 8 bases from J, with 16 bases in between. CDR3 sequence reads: CASSFFVAGRGYTF. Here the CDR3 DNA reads TGTGCCAGCAGTTTCTTTGTGGCAGGGCGCGGCTACACCTTC.

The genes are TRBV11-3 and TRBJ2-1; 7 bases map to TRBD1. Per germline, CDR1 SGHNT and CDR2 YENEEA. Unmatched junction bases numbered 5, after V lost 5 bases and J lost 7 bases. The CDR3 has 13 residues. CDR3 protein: CASSLTGLNEQFF. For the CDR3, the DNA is TGTGCCAGCAGCCTGACAGGGCTGAATGAGCAGTTCTTC.

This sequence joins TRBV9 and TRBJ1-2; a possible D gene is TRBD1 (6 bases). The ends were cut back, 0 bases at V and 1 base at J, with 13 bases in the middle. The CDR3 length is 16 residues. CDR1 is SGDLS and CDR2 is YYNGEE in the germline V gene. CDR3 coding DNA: TGTGCCAGCAGCGTAGGAGGGGCAGGGGTTAACTATGGCTACACCTTC. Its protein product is CASSVGGAGVNYGYTF.

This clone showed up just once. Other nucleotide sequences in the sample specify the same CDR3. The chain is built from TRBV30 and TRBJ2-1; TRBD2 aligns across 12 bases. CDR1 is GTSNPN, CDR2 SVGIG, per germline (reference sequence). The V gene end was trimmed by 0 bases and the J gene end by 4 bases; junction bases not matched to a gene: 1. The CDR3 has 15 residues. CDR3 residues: CAWSVGLAGYNEQFF. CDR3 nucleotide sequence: TGTGCCTGGAGTGTGGGACTAGCGGGTTACAATGAGCAGTTCTTC.

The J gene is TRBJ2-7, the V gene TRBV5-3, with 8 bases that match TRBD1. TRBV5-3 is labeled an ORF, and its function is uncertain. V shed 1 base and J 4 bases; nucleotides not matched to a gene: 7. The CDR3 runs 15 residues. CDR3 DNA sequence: TGTGCCAGAAGCTTGAGTGTCGGACAGGGATACGAGCAGTACTTC. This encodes CARSLSVGQGYEQYF.

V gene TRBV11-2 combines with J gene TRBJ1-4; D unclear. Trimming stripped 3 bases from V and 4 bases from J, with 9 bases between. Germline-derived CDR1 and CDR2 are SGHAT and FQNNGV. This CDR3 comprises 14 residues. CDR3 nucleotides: TGTGCCAGCAGCTTCCCCAGTGGTAATGAAAAACTGTTTTTT. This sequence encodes CASSFPSGNEKLFF.